This T cell receptor beta chain was sequenced during a study of cytotoxic CD8 clonotypes in ibrutinib-treated CLL. Study-level background: Collecting the response samples happened after a median roughly 13 months of treatment, with a range of 6 to 36. Study results and limitations: Investigators sampled sustained-remission and progressing patients at differing times. Clonality showed a rise at ibrutinib response that reversed toward baseline at progression.

From cryopreserved PBMCs came 2 to 2.5 micrograms of genomic DNA used for TCR beta libraries. TCRdb's copy holds only in-frame clones and misses some; the assay was immunoSEQ multiplex PCR. The sample yields under 150,000 clones, 91% seen once. In regard to this clone: The antigen is undetermined.

Trimming removed 8 bases at V and 4 bases at J, with 12 bases between. Germline CDR1 and CDR2: SQVTM and ANQGSEA. The CDR3 is 12 residues long. Material: PBMCs, obtained after 12 months of ibrutinib treatment. V and J are TRBV29-1 and TRBJ2-1; D unclear. The clonotype originates from a human donor with chronic lymphocytic leukemia. The CDR3 protein is CSSRPLYNEQFF. CDR3 nucleotide sequence: TGCAGCTCCCGCCCACTATACAATGAGCAGTTCTTC.